This T cell receptor beta chain was observed in a study of blood T cell repertoires in COVID-19. CDR3 length: 15 residues. Trimming stripped 0 bases from V and 0 bases from J, with 9 bases between. CDR1 is SGDLS and CDR2 is YYNGEE in the germline V gene. Only in-frame clones appear in the TCRdb table, and some are missing; sequencing was by immunoSEQ multiplex PCR. The sample contains 200,000 or so clones, roughly 85% of which appear only once. The sequenced material came from PBMCs or T cells enriched from blood (not recorded which). The sequence was obtained from a woman in her 40s with acute COVID-19. The V call is TRBV9, the J call TRBJ1-1; D remains unclear. CDR3 DNA: TGTGCCAGCAGCGTAGGGATAGGAGTGAACACTGAAGCTTTCTTT. It is translated as CASSVGIGVNTEAFF.